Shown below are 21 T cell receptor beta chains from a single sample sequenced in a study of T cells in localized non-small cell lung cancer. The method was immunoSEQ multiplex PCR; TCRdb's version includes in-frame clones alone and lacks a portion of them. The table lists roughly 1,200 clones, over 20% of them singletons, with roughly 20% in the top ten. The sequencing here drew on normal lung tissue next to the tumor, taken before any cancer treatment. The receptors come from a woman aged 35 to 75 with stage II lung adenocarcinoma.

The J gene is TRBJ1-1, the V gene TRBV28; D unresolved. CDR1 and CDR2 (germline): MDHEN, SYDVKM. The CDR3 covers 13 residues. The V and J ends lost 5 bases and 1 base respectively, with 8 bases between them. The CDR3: CASSGGKNTEAFF. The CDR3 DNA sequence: TGTGCCAGCAGTGGAGGAAAGAACACTGAAGCTTTCTTT.

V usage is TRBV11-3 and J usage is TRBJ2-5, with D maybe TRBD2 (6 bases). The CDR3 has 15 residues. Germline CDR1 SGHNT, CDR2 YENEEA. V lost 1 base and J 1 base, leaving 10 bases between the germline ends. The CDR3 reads CASSLVGGIQETQYF. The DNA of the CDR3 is TGTGCCAGCAGCTTAGTAGGCGGGATCCAAGAGACCCAGTACTTC.

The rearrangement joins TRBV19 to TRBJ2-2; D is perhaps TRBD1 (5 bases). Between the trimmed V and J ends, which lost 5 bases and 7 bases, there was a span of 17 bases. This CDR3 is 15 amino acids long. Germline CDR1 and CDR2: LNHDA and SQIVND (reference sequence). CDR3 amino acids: CASSYYPGSGGELFF. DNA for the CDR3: TGTGCCAGTAGTTATTATCCAGGGTCGGGCGGGGAGCTGTTTTTT.

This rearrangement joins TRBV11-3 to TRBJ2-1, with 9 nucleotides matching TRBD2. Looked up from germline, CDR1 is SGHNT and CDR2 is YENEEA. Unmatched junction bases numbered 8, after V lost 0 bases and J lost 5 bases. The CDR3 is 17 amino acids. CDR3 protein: CASSLEERSGRNNEQFF. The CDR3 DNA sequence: TGTGCCAGCAGCTTAGAGGAGAGGAGCGGGAGGAACAATGAGCAGTTCTTC.

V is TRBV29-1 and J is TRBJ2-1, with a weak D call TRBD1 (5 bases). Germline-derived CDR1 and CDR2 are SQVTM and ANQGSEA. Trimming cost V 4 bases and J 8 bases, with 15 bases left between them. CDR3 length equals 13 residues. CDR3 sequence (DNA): TGCAGCGTTGGGTTCAGGGCTTGGGATGAGCAGTTCTTC. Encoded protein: CSVGFRAWDEQFF.

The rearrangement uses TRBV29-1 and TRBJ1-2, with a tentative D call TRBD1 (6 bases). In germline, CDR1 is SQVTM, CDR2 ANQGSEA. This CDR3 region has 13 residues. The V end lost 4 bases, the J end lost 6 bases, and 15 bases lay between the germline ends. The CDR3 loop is CSVGGTFVDGYTF. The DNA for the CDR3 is TGCAGCGTTGGAGGGACATTCGTCGATGGCTACACCTTC.

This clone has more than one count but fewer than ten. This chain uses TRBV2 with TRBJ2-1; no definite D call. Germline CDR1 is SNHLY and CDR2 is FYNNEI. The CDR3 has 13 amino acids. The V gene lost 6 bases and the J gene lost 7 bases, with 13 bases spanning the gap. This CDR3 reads CASSVEGWNEQFF. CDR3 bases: TGTGCCAGCAGCGTAGAAGGGTGGAATGAGCAGTTCTTC.

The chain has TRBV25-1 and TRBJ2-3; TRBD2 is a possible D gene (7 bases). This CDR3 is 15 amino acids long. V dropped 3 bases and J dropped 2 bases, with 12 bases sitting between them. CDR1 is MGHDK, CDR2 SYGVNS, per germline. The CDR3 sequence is CASSDGGANTDTQYF. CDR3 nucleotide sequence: TGTGCCAGCAGTGATGGGGGGGCGAACACAGATACGCAGTATTTT. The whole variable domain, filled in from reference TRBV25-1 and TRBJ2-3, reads EADIYQTPRYLVIGTGKKITLECSQTMGHDKMYWYQQDPGMELHLIHYSYGVNSTEKGDLSSESTVSRIRTEHFPLTLESARPSHTSQYLCASSDGGANTDTQYFGPGTRLTVL.

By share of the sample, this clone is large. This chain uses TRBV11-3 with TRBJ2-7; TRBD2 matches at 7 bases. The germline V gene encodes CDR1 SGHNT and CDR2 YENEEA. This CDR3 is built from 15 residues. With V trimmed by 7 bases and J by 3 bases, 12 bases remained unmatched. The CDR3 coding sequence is TGTGCCAGCACCGGAGCGGCGGGGAGGGACTACGAGCAGTACTTC. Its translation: CASTGAAGRDYEQYF.

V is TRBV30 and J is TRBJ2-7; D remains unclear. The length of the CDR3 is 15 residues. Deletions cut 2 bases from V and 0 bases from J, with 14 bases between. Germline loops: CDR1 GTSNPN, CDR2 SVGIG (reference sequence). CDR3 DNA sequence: TGTGCCTGGAGTATCCGACTCGAAGCCTCCTACGAGCAGTACTTC. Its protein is CAWSIRLEASYEQYF.

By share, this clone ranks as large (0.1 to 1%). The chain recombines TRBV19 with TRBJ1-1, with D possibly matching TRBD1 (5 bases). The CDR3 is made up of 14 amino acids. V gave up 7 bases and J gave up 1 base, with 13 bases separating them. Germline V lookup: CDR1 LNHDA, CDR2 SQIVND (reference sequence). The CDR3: CASKWGRGNTEAFF. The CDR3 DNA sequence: TGTGCCAGTAAGTGGGGACGGGGGAACACTGAAGCTTTCTTT.

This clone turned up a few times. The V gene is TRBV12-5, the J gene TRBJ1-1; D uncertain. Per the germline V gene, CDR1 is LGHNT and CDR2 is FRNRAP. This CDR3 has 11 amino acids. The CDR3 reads CARSSNTEAFF. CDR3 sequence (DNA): TGTGCCAGGAGTAGTAACACTGAAGCTTTCTTT.

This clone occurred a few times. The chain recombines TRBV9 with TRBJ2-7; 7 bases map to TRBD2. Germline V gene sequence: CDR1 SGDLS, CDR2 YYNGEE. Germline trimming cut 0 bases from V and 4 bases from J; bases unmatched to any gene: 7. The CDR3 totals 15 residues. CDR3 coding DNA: TGTGCCAGCAGCGTAGGCCCTAGCGGACCGTACGAGCAGTACTTC. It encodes CASSVGPSGPYEQYF.

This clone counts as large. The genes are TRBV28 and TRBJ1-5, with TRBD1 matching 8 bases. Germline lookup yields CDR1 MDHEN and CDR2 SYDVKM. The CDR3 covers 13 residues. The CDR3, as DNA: TGTACCGCAGGGGGCTGGAGCAATCAGCCCCAGCATTTT. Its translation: CTAGGWSNQPQHF.

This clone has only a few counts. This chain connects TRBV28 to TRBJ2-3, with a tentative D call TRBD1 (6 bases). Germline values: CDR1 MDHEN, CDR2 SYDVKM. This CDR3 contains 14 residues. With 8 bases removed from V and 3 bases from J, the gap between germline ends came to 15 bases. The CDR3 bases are TGTGCCAGCTCCTTACTACAGGGTACAGATACGCAGTATTTT. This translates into CASSLLQGTDTQYF.

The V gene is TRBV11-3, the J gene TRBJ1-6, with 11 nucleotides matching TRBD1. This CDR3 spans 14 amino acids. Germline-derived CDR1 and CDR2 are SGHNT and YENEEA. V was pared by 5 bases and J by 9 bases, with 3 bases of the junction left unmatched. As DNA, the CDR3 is TGTGCCAGCAGCCTTGGACAGGGGGCTTCACCCCTCCACTTT. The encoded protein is CASSLGQGASPLHF.

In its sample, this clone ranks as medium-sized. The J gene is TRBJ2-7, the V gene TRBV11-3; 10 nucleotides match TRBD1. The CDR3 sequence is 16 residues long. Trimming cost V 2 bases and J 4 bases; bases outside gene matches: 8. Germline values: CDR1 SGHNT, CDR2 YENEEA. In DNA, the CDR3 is TGTGCCAGCAGCTTACCGTCGGGACAGGGGTCTTACGAGCAGTACTTC. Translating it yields CASSLPSGQGSYEQYF.

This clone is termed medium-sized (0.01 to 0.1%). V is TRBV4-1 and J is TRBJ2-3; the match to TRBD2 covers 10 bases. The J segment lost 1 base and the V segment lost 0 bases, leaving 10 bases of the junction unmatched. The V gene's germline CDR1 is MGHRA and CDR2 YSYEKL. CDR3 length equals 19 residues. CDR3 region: CASSQEEAFLAGGTDTQYF. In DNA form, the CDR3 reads TGCGCCAGCAGCCAAGAGGAGGCTTTCCTAGCGGGGGGCACAGATACGCAGTATTTT.

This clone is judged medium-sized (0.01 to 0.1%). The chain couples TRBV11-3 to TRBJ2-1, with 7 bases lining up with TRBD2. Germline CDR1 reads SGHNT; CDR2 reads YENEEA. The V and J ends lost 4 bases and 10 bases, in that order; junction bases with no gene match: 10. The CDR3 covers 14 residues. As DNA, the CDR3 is TGTGCCAGCAGCTATGCGCGACTAGCCTCGGAGCAGTTCTTC. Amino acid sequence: CASSYARLASEQFF.

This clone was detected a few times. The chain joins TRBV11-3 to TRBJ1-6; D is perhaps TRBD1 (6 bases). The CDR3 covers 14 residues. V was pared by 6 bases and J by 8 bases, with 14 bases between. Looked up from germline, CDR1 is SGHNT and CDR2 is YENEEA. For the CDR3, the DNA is TGTGCCAGCAGACATAGACAGGACCATTCACCCCTCCACTTT. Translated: CASRHRQDHSPLHF.

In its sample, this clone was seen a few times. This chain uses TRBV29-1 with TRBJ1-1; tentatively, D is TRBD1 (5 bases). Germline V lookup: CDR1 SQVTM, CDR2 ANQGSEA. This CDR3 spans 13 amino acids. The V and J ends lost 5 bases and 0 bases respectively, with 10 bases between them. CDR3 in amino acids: CSVTGTLNTEAFF. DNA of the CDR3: TGCAGCGTTACCGGGACGTTGAACACTGAAGCTTTCTTT. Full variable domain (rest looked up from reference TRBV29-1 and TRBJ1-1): SAVISQKPSRDICQRGTSLTIQCQVDSQVTMMFWYRQQPGQSLTLIATANQGSEATYESGFVIDKFPISRPNLTFSTLTVSNMSPEDSSIYLCSVTGTLNTEAFFGQGTRLTVV.